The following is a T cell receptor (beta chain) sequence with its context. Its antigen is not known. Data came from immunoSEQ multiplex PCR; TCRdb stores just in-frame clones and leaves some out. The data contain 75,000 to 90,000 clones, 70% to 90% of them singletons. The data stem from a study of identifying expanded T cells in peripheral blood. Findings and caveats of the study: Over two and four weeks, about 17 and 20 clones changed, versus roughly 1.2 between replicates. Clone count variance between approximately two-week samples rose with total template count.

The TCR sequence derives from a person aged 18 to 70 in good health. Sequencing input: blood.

The CDR3 protein is CASSPRYVQGDEKLFF. DNA for the CDR3: TGTGCCAGCAGCCCACGGTATGTACAGGGGGATGAAAAACTGTTTTTT. This chain connects TRBV7-3 to TRBJ1-4; 8 bases align to TRBD1. From germline, CDR1 is SGHTA and CDR2 FQGTGA. Germline trimming cut 5 bases from V and 6 bases from J; bases unmatched to any gene: 11. The CDR3 loop spans 16 amino acids. Full variable domain (missing parts from reference TRBV7-3 and TRBJ1-4): GAGVSQTPSNKVTEKGKYVELRCDPISGHTALYWYRQSLGQGPEFLIYFQGTGAADDSGLPNDRFFAVRPEGSVSTLKIQRTERGDSAVYLCASSPRYVQGDEKLFFGSGTQLSVL.